Below are 13 T cell receptor beta chains sequenced from a single sample in a study of T cells in Graves' hyperthyroidism and ophthalmopathy. From RNA transcripts, TCR beta CDR3 regions were amplified. TCR CDR3 underwent first-round RT-PCR with the HTBI primer set. TCRdb fed the multiplex PCR reads into MiXCR, producing one record per CDR3 protein. This sample yields roughly 500,000 distinct CDR3 sequences, of which about 46% are seen a single time; about two fifths belongs to the top ten. Sequencing used peripheral blood or thyroid tissue (not recorded which). Every receptor here comes from an adult woman with Graves' disease, either hyperthyroidism or ophthalmopathy (not recorded which).

This clonotype was observed many times. The genes are TRBV20-1 and TRBJ1-5; D unresolved. The germline gives CDR1 DFQATT, CDR2 SNEGSKA (reference sequence). The CDR3 spans 14 residues. With 6 bases removed from V and 5 bases from J, the gap between germline ends came to 17 bases. The CDR3 protein is CSASLLTPDQPQHF. The CDR3 DNA sequence: TGCAGTGCCAGCCTCCTGACCCCTGATCAGCCCCAGCATTTT.

This sequence joins TRBV29-1 and TRBJ1-1; D might be TRBD1 (5 bases). CDR1 SQVTM and CDR2 ANQGSEA come from the germline V gene. CDR3 length equals 11 residues. The CDR3 nucleotides read TGCAGTGCCAAGGGGAGGGTTGAAGCTTTCTTT. Encoded protein: CSAKGRVEAFF.

This clonotype came up many times. The chain couples TRBV6-6 to TRBJ2-7, with TRBD1 matching over 7 bases. Per the germline V gene, CDR1 is MNHNY and CDR2 is SVGAGI (reference sequence). The CDR3 runs to 14 residues. The trim removed 5 bases at V and 3 bases at J, leaving 7 bases unmatched. The CDR3: CASSTPRDSYEQYF. CDR3 DNA: TGTGCCAGCAGTACGCCCCGGGACAGCTACGAGCAGTACTTC.

J is TRBJ1-1 and V is TRBV24-1; weak D call: TRBD1 (6 bases). Trimming took 3 bases from V and 1 from J, leaving 8 bases between them. The CDR3 length is 14 residues. Germline assignment: CDR1 KGHDR and CDR2 SFDVKD. The CDR3 region has the DNA TGTGCCACCAGTGATGTGGGGGCGAACACTGAAGCTTTCTTT. It yields the protein CATSDVGANTEAFF.

This rearrangement joins TRBV5-1 to TRBJ2-2; possibly TRBD2 for D (6 bases). Germline assignment: CDR1 SGHRS and CDR2 YFSETQ. V was shortened by 4 bases and J by 0 bases, with 10 bases between the two germline ends. This CDR3 comprises 15 residues. CDR3 residues: CASSRGIPNTGELFF. In DNA form, the CDR3 reads TGCGCCAGCAGCCGGGGGATTCCGAACACCGGGGAGCTGTTTTTT.

The genes are TRBV7-8 and TRBJ2-7; no firm D call. The CDR3 is made up of 12 amino acids. Germline loops: CDR1 SGHVS, CDR2 FQNEAQ. The V end lost 3 bases, the J end lost 5 bases, and 8 bases lay between the germline ends. As DNA, the CDR3 is TGTGCCAGCAGCTTGACCCTCCACGAGCAGTACTTC. This codes for CASSLTLHEQYF.

The V and J genes are TRBV25-1 and TRBJ1-1; weak D call: TRBD1 (5 bases). Trimming removed 6 bases from V and 3 bases from J, with 14 bases in between. This CDR3 region has 14 residues. Germline CDR1 is MGHDK and CDR2 is SYGVNS. CDR3 DNA sequence: TGTGCCAGCAGCGCCCAGGGCGGGGACACTGAAGCTTTCTTT. Residues: CASSAQGGDTEAFF.

The genes are TRBV7-9 and TRBJ2-5, with TRBD2 matching 11 bases. Germline-derived CDR1 and CDR2 are SEHNR and FQNEAQ (reference sequence). The CDR3 totals 15 residues. V lost 6 bases and J lost 5; bases outside the gene matches: 8. The CDR3: CASSLGLAGWETQYF. As DNA, the CDR3 is TGTGCCAGCAGTCTCGGACTAGCGGGTTGGGAGACCCAGTACTTC.

Written as DNA, the CDR3 is TGTGCCAGCAGCTTAGCGATGATCCGGTACCAAGAGACCCAGTACTTC. It specifies CASSLAMIRYQETQYF. The rearrangement uses TRBV7-2 and TRBJ2-5; D not resolved. Germline V gene data show CDR1 as SGHTA and CDR2 as FQGNSA. V was pared by 0 bases and J by 0 bases, with 11 bases between. The length of the CDR3 is 16 residues.

The V call is TRBV20-1, the J call TRBJ1-2; D call uncertain. Trimming cost V 0 bases and J 6 bases, with 14 bases left between them. CDR3 length: 14 amino acids. Looked up from germline, CDR1 is DFQATT and CDR2 is SNEGSKA (reference sequence). In DNA form, the CDR3 reads TGCAGTGCTAGAGATTACGCCCCGAGGGATGGCTACACCTTC. Amino acid sequence: CSARDYAPRDGYTF.

The DNA for the CDR3 is TGTGCCAGCAGCGAAACGTCCGGGACAGGGGGGTCACCCCTCCACTTT. It yields the protein CASSETSGTGGSPLHF. The chain combines TRBV9 with TRBJ1-6; 11 bases are shared with TRBD1. V dropped 3 bases and J dropped 10; count of bases not matched to a gene: 9. The CDR3 covers 16 residues. Germline assignment: CDR1 SGDLS and CDR2 YYNGEE.

The V gene is TRBV29-1, the J gene TRBJ2-5; D may be TRBD2 (8 bases). The V end was cut by 6 bases, the J end by 6 bases, with 20 bases between. The CDR3 extends over 14 amino acids. The germline CDR1 and CDR2 sequences are SQVTM and ANQGSEA. In nucleotides, the CDR3 is TGCAGCGTAGGGGGCGGGGGGCTCGGGAAGACCCAGTACTTC. Amino acids: CSVGGGGLGKTQYF.

V gene TRBV24-1 combines with J gene TRBJ1-1; D is uncertain. The CDR3 length is 13 residues. Trimming stripped 8 bases from V and 0 bases from J, with 9 bases between. In germline, CDR1 is KGHDR, CDR2 SFDVKD. The CDR3 reads CATKGSMNTEAFF. The CDR3, as DNA: TGTGCCACCAAGGGATCCATGAACACTGAAGCTTTCTTT.